The present T cell receptor beta chain was sequenced within a study of blood T cell repertoires in COVID-19. The overall study: Samples taken during acute and convalescent COVID-19 were collected in the United States, Italy and Spain. Nucleic acid was either cDNA or gDNA, and it came from T cells, B-cell-depleted T cells, or PBMCs.

CDR1 is SGHDN and CDR2 is FVKESK in the germline V gene. Trimming removed 4 bases from V and 2 bases from J, with 18 bases in between. The CDR3 totals 16 residues. TCRdb keeps only in-frame clones here, not all; method: immunoSEQ multiplex PCR. This table has about 370,000 clones, around 87% appearing once. The sequencing sample was made of peripheral blood. The TCR sequence derives from a woman in her thirties with COVID-19, enrolled during active disease. This rearrangement joins TRBV14 to TRBJ2-7; TRBD2 is a possible D gene (5 bases). The chain's CDR3 is CASSPFREGFAYEQYF. Written as DNA, the CDR3 is TGTGCCAGCAGCCCTTTTCGAGAGGGCTTCGCCTACGAGCAGTACTTC.